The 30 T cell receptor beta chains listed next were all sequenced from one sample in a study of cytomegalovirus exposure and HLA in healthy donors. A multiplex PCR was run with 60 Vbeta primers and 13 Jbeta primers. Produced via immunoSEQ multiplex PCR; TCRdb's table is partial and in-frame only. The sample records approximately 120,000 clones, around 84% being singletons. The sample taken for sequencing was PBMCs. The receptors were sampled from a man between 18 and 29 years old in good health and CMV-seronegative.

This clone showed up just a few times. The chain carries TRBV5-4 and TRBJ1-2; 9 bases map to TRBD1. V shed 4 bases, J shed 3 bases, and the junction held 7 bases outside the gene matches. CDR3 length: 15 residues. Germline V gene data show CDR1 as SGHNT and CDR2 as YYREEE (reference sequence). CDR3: CASSPWTGDYYGYTF. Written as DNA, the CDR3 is TGTGCCAGCAGCCCCTGGACAGGGGACTACTATGGCTACACCTTC.

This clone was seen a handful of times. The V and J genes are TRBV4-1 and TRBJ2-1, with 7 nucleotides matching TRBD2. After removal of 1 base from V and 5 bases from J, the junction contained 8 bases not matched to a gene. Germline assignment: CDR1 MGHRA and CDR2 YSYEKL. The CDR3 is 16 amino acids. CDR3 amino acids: CASSQVTAGVDNEQFF. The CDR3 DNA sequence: TGCGCCAGCAGCCAAGTCACGGCGGGGGTCGACAATGAGCAGTTCTTC.

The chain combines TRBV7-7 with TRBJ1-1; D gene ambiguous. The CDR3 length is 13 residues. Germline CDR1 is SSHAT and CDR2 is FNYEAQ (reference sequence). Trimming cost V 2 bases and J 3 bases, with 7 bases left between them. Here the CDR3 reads CASSLSEYTEAFF. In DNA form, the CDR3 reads TGTGCCAGCAGCTTATCGGAGTACACTGAAGCTTTCTTT.

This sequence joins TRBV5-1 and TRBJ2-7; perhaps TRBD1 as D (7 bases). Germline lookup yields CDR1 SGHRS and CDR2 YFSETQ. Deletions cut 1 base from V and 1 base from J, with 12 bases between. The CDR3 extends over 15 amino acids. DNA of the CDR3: TGCGCCAGCAGCTTGATACCAGGGGGGTCCTACGAGCAGTACTTC. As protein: CASSLIPGGSYEQYF.

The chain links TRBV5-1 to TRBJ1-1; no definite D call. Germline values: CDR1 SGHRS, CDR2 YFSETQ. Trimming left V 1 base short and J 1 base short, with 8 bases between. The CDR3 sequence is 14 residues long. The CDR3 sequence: CASSLRSGNTEAFF. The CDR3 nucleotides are TGCGCCAGCAGCTTGCGATCGGGGAACACTGAAGCTTTCTTT.

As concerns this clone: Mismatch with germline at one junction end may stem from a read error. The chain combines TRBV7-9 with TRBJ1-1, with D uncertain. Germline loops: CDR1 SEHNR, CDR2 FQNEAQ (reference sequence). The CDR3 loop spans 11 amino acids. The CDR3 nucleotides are TGTTCCAGCAGCGATCGAAGCGGAGCTTTCTTT. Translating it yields CSSSDRSGAFF. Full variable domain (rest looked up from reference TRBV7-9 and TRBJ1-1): DTGVSQNPRHKITKRGQNVTFRCDPISEHNRLYWYRQTLGQGPEFLTYFQNEAQLEKSRLLSDRFSAERPKGSFSTLEIQRTEQGDSAMYLCSSSDRSGAFFGQGTRLTVV.

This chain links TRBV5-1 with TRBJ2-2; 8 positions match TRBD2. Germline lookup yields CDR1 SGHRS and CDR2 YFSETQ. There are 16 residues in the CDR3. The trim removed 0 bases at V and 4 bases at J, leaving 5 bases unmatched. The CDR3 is CASSLGGGSSTGELFF. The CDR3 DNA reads TGCGCCAGCAGCTTGGGCGGGGGGTCGAGCACCGGGGAGCTGTTTTTT.

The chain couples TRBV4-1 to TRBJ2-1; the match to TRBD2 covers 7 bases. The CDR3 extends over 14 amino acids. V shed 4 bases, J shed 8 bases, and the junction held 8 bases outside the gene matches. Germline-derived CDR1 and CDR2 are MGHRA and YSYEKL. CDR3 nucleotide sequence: TGCGCCAGCAGCCGATCGGGGGGAAGGTATGAGCAGTTCTTC. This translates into CASSRSGGRYEQFF.

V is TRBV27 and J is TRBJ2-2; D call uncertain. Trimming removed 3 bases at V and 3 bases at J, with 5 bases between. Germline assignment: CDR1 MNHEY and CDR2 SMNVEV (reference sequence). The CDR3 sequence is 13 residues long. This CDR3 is CASSFGYTGELFF. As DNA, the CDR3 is TGTGCCAGCAGTTTCGGGTACACCGGGGAGCTGTTTTTT.

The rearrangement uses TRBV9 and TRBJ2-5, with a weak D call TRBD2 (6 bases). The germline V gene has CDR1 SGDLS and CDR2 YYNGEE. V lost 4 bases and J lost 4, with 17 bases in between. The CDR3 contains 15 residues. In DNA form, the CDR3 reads TGTGCCAGCAGCTTCACGGGGTCGGAGGGAGAGACCCAGTACTTC. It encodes CASSFTGSEGETQYF.

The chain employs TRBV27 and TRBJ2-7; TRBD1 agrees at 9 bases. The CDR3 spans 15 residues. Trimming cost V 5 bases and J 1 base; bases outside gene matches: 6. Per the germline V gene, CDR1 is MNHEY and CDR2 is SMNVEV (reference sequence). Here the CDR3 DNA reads TGTGCCAGCAGTCCTACACAGGGGGCATCCTACGAGCAGTACTTC. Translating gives CASSPTQGASYEQYF.

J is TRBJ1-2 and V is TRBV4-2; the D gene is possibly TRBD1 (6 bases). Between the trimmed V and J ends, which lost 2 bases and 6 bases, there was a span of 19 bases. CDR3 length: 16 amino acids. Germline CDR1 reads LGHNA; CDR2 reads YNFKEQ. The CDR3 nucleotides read TGTGCCAGCAGCCAAACGGGGGGTCGACAGGTTGATGGCTACACCTTC. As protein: CASSQTGGRQVDGYTF.

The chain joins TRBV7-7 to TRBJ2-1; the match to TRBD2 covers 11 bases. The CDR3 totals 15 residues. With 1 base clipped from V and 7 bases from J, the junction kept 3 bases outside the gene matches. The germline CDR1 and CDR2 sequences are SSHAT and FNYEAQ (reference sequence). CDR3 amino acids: CASSLGTSGGNEQFF. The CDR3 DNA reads TGTGCCAGCAGCTTAGGAACTAGCGGGGGAAATGAGCAGTTCTTC.

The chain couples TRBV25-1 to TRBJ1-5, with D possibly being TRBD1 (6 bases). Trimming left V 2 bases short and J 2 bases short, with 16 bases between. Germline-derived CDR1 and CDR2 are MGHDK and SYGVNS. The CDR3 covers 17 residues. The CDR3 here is CASSETPTGRGNQPQHF. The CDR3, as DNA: TGTGCCAGCAGTGAAACTCCCACAGGGCGCGGCAATCAGCCCCAGCATTTT. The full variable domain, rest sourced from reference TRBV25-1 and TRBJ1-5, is EADIYQTPRYLVIGTGKKITLECSQTMGHDKMYWYQQDPGMELHLIHYSYGVNSTEKGDLSSESTVSRIRTEHFPLTLESARPSHTSQYLCASSETPTGRGNQPQHFGDGTRLSIL.

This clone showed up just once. The CDR3 here is CASSQDIAGNYGYTF. DNA for the CDR3: TGTGCCAGCAGCCAAGATATAGCCGGAAACTATGGCTACACCTTC. The V gene is TRBV14, the J gene TRBJ1-2; D remains ambiguous. The CDR3 length is 15 residues. From germline, CDR1 is SGHDN and CDR2 FVKESK. V shed 0 bases and J shed 2 bases, with 10 bases lying between them.

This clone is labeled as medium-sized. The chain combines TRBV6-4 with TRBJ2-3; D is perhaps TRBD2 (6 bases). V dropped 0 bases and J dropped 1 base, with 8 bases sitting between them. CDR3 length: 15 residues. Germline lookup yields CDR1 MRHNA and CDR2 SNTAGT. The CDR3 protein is CASSDSGGGTDTQYF. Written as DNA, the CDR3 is TGTGCCAGCAGTGACTCTGGCGGGGGCACAGATACGCAGTATTTT.

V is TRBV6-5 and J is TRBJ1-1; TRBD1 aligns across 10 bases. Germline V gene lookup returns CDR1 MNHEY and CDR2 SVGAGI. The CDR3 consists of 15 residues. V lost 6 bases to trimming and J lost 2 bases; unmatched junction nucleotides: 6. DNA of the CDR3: TGTGCCAGCAGCGCCCGGGACAGGGGAAACACTGAAGCTTTCTTT. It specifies CASSARDRGNTEAFF.

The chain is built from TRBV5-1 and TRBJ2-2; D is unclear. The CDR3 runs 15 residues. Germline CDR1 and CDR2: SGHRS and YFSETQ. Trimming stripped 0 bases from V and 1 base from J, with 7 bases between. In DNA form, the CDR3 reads TGCGCCAGCAGCTTGGTCTCGGGGAACACCGGGGAGCTGTTTTTT. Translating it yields CASSLVSGNTGELFF.

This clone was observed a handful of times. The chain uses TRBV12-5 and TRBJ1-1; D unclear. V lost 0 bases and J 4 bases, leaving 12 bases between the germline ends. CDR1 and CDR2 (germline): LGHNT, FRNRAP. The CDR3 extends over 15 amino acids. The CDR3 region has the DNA TGTGCTAGTGGTTTGGTAACGACTCCTAGCACTGAAGCTTTCTTT. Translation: CASGLVTTPSTEAFF.

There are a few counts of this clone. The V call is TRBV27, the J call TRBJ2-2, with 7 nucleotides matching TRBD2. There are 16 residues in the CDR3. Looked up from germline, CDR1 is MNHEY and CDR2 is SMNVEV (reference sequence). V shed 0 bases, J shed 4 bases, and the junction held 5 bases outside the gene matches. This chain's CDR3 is CASSLSPGGTTGELFF. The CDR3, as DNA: TGTGCCAGCAGTTTATCGCCCGGGGGGACCACCGGGGAGCTGTTTTTT.

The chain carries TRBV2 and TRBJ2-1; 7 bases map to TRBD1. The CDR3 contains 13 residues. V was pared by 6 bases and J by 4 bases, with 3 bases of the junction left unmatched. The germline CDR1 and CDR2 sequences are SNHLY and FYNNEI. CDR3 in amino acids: CASRGGFYNEQFF. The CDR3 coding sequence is TGTGCCAGCAGAGGGGGCTTTTACAATGAGCAGTTCTTC.

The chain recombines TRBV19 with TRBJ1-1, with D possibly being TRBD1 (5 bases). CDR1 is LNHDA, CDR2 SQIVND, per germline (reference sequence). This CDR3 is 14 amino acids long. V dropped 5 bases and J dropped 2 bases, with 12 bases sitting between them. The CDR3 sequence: CASSPGLINTEAFF. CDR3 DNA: TGTGCCAGTAGTCCGGGACTTATCAACACTGAAGCTTTCTTT.

DNA of the CDR3: TGCGCCAGCAGCCAAGAAGGCGGGGGCTCTAACTATGGCTACACCTTC. Translation gives CASSQEGGGSNYGYTF. The rearrangement links TRBV4-3 to TRBJ1-2, with D perhaps matching TRBD1 (6 bases). V dropped 0 bases and J dropped 0 bases, with 11 bases sitting between them. The CDR3 extends over 16 amino acids. The V gene's germline CDR1 is LGHNA and CDR2 YSLEER.

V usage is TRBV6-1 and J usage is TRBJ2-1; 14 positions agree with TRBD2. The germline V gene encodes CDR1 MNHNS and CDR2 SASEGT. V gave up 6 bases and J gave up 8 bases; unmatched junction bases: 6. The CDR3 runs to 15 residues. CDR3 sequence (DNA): TGTGCCAGCAGCCTCGGGACTAGCGGGGGTGATGAGCAGTTCTTC. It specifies CASSLGTSGGDEQFF.

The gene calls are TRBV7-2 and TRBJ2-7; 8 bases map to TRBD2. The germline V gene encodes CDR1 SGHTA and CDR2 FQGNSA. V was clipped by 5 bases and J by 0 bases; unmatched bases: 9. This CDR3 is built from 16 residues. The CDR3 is CASSLGRGRSSYEQYF. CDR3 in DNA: TGTGCCAGCAGCCTCGGCCGCGGGAGGAGCTCCTACGAGCAGTACTTC.

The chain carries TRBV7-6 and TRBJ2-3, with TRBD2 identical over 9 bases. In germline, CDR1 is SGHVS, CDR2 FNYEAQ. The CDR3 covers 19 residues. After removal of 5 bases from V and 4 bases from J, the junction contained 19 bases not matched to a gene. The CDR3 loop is CASSPPIAGAAGNSDTQYF. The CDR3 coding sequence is TGTGCCAGCAGCCCTCCCATAGCGGGGGCCGCCGGGAACTCAGATACGCAGTATTTT.

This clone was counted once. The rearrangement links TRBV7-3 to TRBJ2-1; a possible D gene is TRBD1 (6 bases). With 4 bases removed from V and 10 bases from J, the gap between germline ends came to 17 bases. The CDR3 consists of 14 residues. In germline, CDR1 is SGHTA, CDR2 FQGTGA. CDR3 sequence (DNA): TGTGCCAGCAGCTCCTCGGGACACGGGGTGGAGCAGTTCTTC. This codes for CASSSSGHGVEQFF.

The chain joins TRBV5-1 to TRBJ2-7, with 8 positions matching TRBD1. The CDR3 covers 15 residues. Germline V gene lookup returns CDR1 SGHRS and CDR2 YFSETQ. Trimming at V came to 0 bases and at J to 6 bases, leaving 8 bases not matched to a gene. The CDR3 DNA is TGCGCCAGCAGCTTGGCGGACAGGGAAATATCCGAGCAGTACTTC. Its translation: CASSLADREISEQYF.

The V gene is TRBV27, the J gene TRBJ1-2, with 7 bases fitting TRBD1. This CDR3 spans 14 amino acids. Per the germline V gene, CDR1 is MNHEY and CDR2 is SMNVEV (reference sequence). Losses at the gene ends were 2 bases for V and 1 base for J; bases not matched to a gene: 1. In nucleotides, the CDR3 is TGTGCCAGCAGTTTAACAGGGGATAACTATGGCTACACCTTC. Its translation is CASSLTGDNYGYTF.

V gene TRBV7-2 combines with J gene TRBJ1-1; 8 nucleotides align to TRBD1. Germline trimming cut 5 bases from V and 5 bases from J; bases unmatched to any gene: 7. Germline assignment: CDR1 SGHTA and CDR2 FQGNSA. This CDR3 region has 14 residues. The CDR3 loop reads CASSARTGRTEAFF. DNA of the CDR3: TGTGCCAGCAGCGCCCGGACAGGGCGGACTGAAGCTTTCTTT.